Below, one T cell receptor beta chain is given with its context. TCRdb called the RT-PCR reads again in MiXCR, with one record for every CDR3 protein. The sample lists hundreds of thousands of distinct CDR3 sequences; approximately 15% were seen once. The ends were cut back, 3 bases at V and 3 bases at J, with 8 bases in the middle. The CDR3 runs 13 residues. Germline loops: CDR1 SGHVS, CDR2 FQNEAQ. V usage is TRBV7-8 and J usage is TRBJ1-1; no clear D. Sequencing used memory CD4+ T cells from blood. This TCR was sampled from a female donor in good health, serving as a healthy control. This CDR3 is CASSFSVDTEAFF. The DNA of the CDR3 is TGTGCCAGCAGCTTCTCCGTGGACACTGAAGCTTTCTTT. Combining the CDR3 with reference TRBV7-8 and TRBJ1-1 gives the whole variable domain GAGVSQSPRYKVAKRGQDVALRCDPISGHVSLFWYQQALGQGPEFLTYFQNEAQLDKSGLPSDRFFAERPEGSVSTLKIQRTQQEDSAVYLCASSFSVDTEAFFGQGTRLTVV.